One and the same sample provided the 13 T cell receptor beta chains below, sequenced in a study of blood T cell repertoires in COVID-19. Clones were sequenced by immunoSEQ multiplex PCR, and TCRdb holds only the in-frame ones, with some missing. The sample lists approximately 260,000 clones, 85% to 90% occurring once. The sample was peripheral blood. The receptor set was obtained from a woman aged 40 to 49 with acute or convalescent COVID-19.

This chain connects TRBV7-2 to TRBJ2-5, with 9 bases fitting TRBD2. The CDR3 sequence is 14 residues long. CDR1 SGHTA and CDR2 FQGNSA come from the germline V gene. Losses at the gene ends were 5 bases for V and 3 bases for J; bases not matched to a gene: 4. This CDR3 is CASSASSGEETQYF. Here the CDR3 DNA reads TGTGCCAGCAGCGCCTCTAGCGGGGAAGAGACCCAGTACTTC.

This chain links TRBV7-2 with TRBJ2-7; TRBD1 is a possible D gene (7 bases). With 5 bases removed from V and 1 base from J, the gap between germline ends came to 12 bases. CDR3 length: 14 amino acids. Germline CDR1 and CDR2: SGHTA and FQGNSA. CDR3 protein: CASSTQGGSYEQYV. The CDR3, as DNA: TGTGCCAGCAGCACTCAGGGGGGTTCCTACGAGCAGTACGTC.

The chain carries TRBV5-4 and TRBJ2-5; perhaps TRBD1 as D (6 bases). Trimming stripped 1 base from V and 7 bases from J, with 14 bases between. There are 14 residues in the CDR3. Germline-derived CDR1 and CDR2 are SGHNT and YYREEE (reference sequence). The CDR3 sequence: CASSLKQGSVTQYF. The CDR3 DNA reads as TGTGCCAGCAGCTTGAAACAGGGTAGCGTGACCCAGTACTTC.

The chain recombines TRBV11-2 with TRBJ1-2; the D gene is possibly TRBD1 (5 bases). CDR1 and CDR2 (germline): SGHAT, FQNNGV. This CDR3 is 11 amino acids long. V was pared by 5 bases and J by 12 bases, with 13 bases between. CDR3 sequence: CASSLRGDHTF. CDR3 DNA sequence: TGTGCCAGCAGCCTTAGGGGTGATCACACCTTC.

In regard to this clone: Other DNA sequences of this sample code for an identical CDR3. V gene TRBV5-1 combines with J gene TRBJ1-5; TRBD1 might be the D (5 bases). V was trimmed by 1 base and J by 1 base, leaving 9 bases between them. Germline values: CDR1 SGHRS, CDR2 YFSETQ. The CDR3 is 15 amino acids. The CDR3, as DNA: TGCGCCAGCAGCTTGCAGGGAGGAAGCAATCAGCCCCAGCATTTT. Protein: CASSLQGGSNQPQHF.

V is TRBV7-9 and J is TRBJ2-5; weak D call: TRBD1 (6 bases). The V end lost 5 bases, the J end lost 5 bases, and 18 bases lay between the germline ends. Germline V CDR1 and CDR2: SEHNR, FQNEAQ (reference sequence). There are 15 residues in the CDR3. This CDR3 reads CASSASPGQPETQYF. CDR3 DNA: TGTGCCAGCAGCGCCAGCCCGGGACAACCGGAGACCCAGTACTTC.

The V and J genes are TRBV19 and TRBJ2-2, with TRBD1 matching over 8 bases. Germline V gene lookup returns CDR1 LNHDA and CDR2 SQIVND (reference sequence). This CDR3 has 13 residues. V was pared by 7 bases and J by 5 bases, with 3 bases of the junction left unmatched. CDR3 nucleotides: TGTGCCAGTACCGACAGGGGAACCGGGGAGCTGTTTTTT. This sequence encodes CASTDRGTGELFF.

The chain links TRBV7-8 to TRBJ1-1; maybe TRBD1 (5 bases). V lost 3 bases, J lost 0 bases, and 8 bases lay in between. Germline lookup yields CDR1 SGHVS and CDR2 FQNEAQ. This CDR3 has 14 amino acids. The CDR3 DNA reads TGTGCCAGCAGCTTCAGGGCCCTGAACACTGAAGCTTTCTTT. This codes for CASSFRALNTEAFF.

This clone was detected a few times. The chain joins TRBV24-1 to TRBJ1-2; no clear D gene. Germline V lookup: CDR1 KGHDR, CDR2 SFDVKD. With 1 base removed from V and 4 bases from J, the gap between germline ends came to 6 bases. The CDR3 extends over 13 amino acids. Here the CDR3 DNA reads TGTGCCACCAGTGATTTCGGCGGCTATGGCTACACCTTC. Translated: CATSDFGGYGYTF.

The chain links TRBV19 to TRBJ1-5; D is unclear. The V end lost 9 bases, the J end lost 3 bases, and 18 bases lay between the germline ends. Germline CDR1 LNHDA, CDR2 SQIVND (reference sequence). This CDR3 is 15 amino acids long. CDR3 DNA sequence: TGTGCCAGCGCCGCCCGTGGGAGGTTCAATCAGCCCCAGCATTTT. This codes for CASAARGRFNQPQHF. The full variable domain, rest sourced from reference TRBV19 and TRBJ1-5, is DGGITQSPKYLFRKEGQNVTLSCEQNLNHDAMYWYRQDPGQGLRLIYYSQIVNDFQKGDIAEGYSVSREKKESFPLTVTSAQKNPTAFYLCASAARGRFNQPQHFGDGTRLSIL.

This clone showed up just once. The chain has TRBV20-1 and TRBJ1-6; TRBD1 might be the D (6 bases). The germline V gene encodes CDR1 DFQATT and CDR2 SNEGSKA (reference sequence). The length of the CDR3 is 15 residues. Trimming left V 3 bases short and J 4 bases short, with 13 bases between. CDR3 loop: CSASINGQYNSPLHF. The CDR3 nucleotides are TGCAGTGCTAGTATCAACGGACAGTATAATTCACCCCTCCACTTT.

The chain links TRBV11-3 to TRBJ2-3, with no clear D. The CDR3 has 13 amino acids. Trimming removed 0 bases at V and 2 bases at J, with 3 bases between. The V gene's germline CDR1 is SGHNT and CDR2 YENEEA. The CDR3 sequence is CASSLDYTDTQYF. In nucleotides, the CDR3 is TGTGCCAGCAGCTTAGATTACACAGATACGCAGTATTTT.

This chain connects TRBV5-4 to TRBJ1-4, with D possibly being TRBD1 (6 bases). From germline, CDR1 is SGHNT and CDR2 YYREEE (reference sequence). The CDR3 is 15 amino acids. V dropped 4 bases and J dropped 8 bases, with 18 bases sitting between them. The CDR3 DNA reads as TGTGCCAGCAGCAGGCGAGCGGGGGCGACGGAAAAACTGTTTTTT. This encodes CASSRRAGATEKLFF.